This T cell receptor (beta chain) appears in the sequencing data of a study of T cell repertoires in cytomegalovirus infection. Points from the study as a whole: Carriers of CMV and the relevant HLA type were discriminated by public TCR beta frequency.

Notes on this clonotype: Antigen unknown.

The V and J ends lost 8 bases and 5 bases respectively, with 12 bases between them. This CDR3 is built from 12 residues. CDR1 is SGHVS, CDR2 FNYEAQ, per germline. Each CDR3 protein gets one entry after TCRdb re-called the reads with MiXCR. This table has some 320,000 distinct CDR3 sequences, about 27% appearing once. Sequenced material: cultured PBMCs, taken from culture after CMV antigen stimulation. The chain combines TRBV7-6 with TRBJ2-5; tentative D call: TRBD2 (5 bases). This receptor was obtained from a human donor in good health (CMV status not recorded). Some clones in this sample may be carry-over from other donors' samples. CDR3 amino acids: CASRGSGETQYF. The CDR3 DNA follows: TGTGCCAGCCGGGGATCGGGCGAGACCCAGTACTTC.